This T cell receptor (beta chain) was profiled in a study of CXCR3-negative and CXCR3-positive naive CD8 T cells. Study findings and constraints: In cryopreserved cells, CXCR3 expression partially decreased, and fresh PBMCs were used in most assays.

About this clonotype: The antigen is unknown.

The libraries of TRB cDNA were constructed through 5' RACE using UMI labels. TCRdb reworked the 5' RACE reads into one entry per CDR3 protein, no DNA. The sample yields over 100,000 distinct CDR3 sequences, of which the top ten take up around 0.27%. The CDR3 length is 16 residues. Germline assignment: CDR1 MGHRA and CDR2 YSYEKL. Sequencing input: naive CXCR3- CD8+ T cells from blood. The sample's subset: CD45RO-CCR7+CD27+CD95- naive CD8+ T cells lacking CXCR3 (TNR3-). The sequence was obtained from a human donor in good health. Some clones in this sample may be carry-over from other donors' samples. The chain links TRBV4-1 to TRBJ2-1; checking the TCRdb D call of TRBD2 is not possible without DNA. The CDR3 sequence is CASSRAFGLNYNDQFF.